This TCR beta chain was found in a study of T-cell memory formation after mild COVID-19. Study-wide findings and caveats: CD4/CD8 balance held among clones contracting day 15 to 85, and later expanders leaned CD4+.

One entry per CDR3 protein, called by TCRdb with MiXCR from the 5' RACE reads. The sample lists roughly 550,000 distinct CDR3 sequences; roughly 20% were seen once. To note about this clonotype: Its antigen is unknown.

CDR3 length: 15 residues. V was cut by 0 bases and J by 6 bases, with 17 bases left in between. Germline loops: CDR1 DFQATT, CDR2 SNEGSKA (reference sequence). The source material was PBMCs or a T cell subset sorted from them (not recorded which). V gene TRBV20-1 combines with J gene TRBJ1-2, with a weak D call TRBD1 (5 bases). This sequence was found in an adult woman who had mild COVID-19 (a few samples of this study predate the infection). Cell type and time point are not known. This CDR3 is CSARDQAGGGDGYTF. CDR3 in DNA: TGCAGTGCTAGAGATCAAGCGGGTGGGGGGGATGGCTACACCTTC.